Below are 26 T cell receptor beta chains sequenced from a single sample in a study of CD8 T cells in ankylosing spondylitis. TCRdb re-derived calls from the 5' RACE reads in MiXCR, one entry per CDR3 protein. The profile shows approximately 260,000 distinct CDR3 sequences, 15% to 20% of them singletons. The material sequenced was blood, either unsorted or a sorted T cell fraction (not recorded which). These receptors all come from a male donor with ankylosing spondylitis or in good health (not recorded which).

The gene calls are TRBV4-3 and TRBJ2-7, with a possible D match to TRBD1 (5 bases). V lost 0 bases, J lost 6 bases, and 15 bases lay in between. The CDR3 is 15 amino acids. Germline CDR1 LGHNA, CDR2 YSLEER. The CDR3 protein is CASSQDRFAGIEQYF. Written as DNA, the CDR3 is TGCGCCAGCAGCCAAGATCGGTTTGCAGGGATCGAGCAGTACTTC.

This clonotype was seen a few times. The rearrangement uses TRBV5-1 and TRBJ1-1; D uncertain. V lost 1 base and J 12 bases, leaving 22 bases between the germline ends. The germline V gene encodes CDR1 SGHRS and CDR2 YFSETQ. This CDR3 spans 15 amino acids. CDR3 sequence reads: CASSLPGSLYPLSFF. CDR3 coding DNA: TGCGCCAGCAGCTTGCCGGGCAGCCTATATCCCTTGTCTTTCTTT.

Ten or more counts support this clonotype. The CDR3 here is CSAEGLAYEQYF. In DNA form, the CDR3 reads TGCAGCGCCGAGGGACTTGCCTACGAGCAGTACTTC. V usage is TRBV29-1 and J usage is TRBJ2-7; TRBD2 is a possible D gene (6 bases). V dropped 7 bases and J dropped 2 bases, with 12 bases sitting between them. Germline V gives CDR1 SQVTM, CDR2 ANQGSEA. This CDR3 has 12 amino acids.

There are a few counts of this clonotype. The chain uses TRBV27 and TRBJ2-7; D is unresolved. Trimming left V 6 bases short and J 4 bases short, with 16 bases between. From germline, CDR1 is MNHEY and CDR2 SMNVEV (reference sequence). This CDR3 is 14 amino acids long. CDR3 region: CASSPTMEIYEQYF. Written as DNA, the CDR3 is TGTGCCAGCAGCCCTACGATGGAGATATACGAGCAGTACTTC.

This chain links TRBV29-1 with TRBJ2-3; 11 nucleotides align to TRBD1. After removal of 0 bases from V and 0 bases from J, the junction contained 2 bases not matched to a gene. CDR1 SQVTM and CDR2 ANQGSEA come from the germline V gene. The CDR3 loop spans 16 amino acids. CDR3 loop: CSVEEDRGPSTDTQYF. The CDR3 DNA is TGCAGCGTTGAAGAGGACAGGGGGCCGAGCACAGATACGCAGTATTTT.

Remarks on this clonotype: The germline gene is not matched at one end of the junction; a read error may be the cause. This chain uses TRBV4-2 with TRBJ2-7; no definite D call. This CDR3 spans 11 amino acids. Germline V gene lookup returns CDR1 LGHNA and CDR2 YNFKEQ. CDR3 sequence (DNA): TGTGCCAGCAGCCAAGGGTTGGGCCCACACTTC. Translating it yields CASSQGLGPHF.

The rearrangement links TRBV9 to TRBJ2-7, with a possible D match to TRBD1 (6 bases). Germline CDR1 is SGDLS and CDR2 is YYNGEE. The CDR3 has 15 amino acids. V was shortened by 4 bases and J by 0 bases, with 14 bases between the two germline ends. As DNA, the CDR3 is TGTGCCAGCAGCTTCGGCCGGGACAACTCCTACGAGCAGTACTTC. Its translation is CASSFGRDNSYEQYF.

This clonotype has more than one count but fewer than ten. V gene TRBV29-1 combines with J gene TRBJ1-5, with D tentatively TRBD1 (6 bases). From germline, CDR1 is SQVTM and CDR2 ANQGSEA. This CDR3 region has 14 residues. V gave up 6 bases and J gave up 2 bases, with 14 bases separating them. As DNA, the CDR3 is TGCAGCGTGGATACAGGGCGCGGCAATCAGCCCCAGCATTTT. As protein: CSVDTGRGNQPQHF.

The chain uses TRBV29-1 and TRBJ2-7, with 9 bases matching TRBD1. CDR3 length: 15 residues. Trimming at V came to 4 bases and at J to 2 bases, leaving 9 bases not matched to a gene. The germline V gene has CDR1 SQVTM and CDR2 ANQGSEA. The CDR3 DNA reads TGCAGCGTTGCGGTCCTCGGACAGGGGACCTACGAGCAGTACTTC. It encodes CSVAVLGQGTYEQYF.

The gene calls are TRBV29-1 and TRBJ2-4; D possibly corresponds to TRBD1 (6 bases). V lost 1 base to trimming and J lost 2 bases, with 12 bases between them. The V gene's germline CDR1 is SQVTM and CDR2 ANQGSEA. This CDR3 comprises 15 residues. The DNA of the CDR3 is TGCAGCGTTGAAGTGGCAGGGGACACCAAAAACATTCAGTACTTC. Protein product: CSVEVAGDTKNIQYF.

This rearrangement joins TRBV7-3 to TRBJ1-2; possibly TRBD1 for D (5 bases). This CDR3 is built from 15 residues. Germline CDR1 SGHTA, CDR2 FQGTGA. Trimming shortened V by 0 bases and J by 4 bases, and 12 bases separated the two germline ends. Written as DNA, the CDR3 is TGTGCCAGCAGCTTAACAGGGGATTTAGTCTATGGCTACACCTTC. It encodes CASSLTGDLVYGYTF.

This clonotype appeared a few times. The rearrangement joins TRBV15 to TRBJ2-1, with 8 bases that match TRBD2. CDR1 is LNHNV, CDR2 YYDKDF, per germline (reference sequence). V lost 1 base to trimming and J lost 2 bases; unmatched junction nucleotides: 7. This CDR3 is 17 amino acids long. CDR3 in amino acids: CATSRAPSGSPYNEQFF. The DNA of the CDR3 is TGTGCCACCAGCAGAGCCCCAAGCGGGAGCCCCTACAATGAGCAGTTCTTC.

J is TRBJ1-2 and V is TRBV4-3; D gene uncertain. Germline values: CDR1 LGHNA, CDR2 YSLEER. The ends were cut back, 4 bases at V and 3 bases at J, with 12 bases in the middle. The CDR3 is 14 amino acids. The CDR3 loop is CASSPNKDDYGYTF. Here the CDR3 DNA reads TGCGCCAGCAGCCCGAACAAGGATGACTATGGCTACACCTTC.

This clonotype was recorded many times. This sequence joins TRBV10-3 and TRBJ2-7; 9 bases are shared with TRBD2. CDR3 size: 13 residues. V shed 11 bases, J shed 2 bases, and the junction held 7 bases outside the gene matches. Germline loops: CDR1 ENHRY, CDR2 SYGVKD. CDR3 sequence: CAVLAGRTYEQYF. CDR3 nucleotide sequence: TGTGCCGTGCTAGCGGGGAGGACCTACGAGCAGTACTTC.

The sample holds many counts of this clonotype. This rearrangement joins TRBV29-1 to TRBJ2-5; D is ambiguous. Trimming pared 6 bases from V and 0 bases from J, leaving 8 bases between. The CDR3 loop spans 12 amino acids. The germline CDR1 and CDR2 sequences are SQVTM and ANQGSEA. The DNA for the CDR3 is TGCAGCGTCGTGGGGAACCAAGAGACCCAGTACTTC. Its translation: CSVVGNQETQYF. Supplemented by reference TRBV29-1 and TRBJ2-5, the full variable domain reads SAVISQKPSRDICQRGTSLTIQCQVDSQVTMMFWYRQQPGQSLTLIATANQGSEATYESGFVIDKFPISRPNLTFSTLTVSNMSPEDSSIYLCSVVGNQETQYFGPGTRLLVL.

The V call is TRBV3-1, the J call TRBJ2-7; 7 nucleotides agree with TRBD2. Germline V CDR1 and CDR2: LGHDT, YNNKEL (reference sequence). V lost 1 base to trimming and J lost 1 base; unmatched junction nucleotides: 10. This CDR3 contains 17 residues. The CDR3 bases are TGTGCCAGCAGCCAAGGAATGAGCAGCGGGGCTTCCTACGAGCAGTACTTC. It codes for CASSQGMSSGASYEQYF.

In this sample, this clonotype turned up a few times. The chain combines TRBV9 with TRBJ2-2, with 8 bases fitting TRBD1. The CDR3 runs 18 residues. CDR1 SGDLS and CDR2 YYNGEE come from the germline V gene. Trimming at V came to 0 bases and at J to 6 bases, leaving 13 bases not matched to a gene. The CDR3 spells CASSVVPGQGINPGELFF. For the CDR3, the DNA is TGTGCCAGCAGCGTAGTCCCTGGACAGGGTATTAATCCCGGGGAGCTGTTTTTT.

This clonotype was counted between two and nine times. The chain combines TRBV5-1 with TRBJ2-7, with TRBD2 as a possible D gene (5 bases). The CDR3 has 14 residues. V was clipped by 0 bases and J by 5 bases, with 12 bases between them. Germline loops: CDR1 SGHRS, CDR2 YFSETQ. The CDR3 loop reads CASSLVTTSDEQYF. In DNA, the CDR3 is TGCGCCAGCAGCTTGGTGACTACCAGCGACGAGCAGTACTTC.

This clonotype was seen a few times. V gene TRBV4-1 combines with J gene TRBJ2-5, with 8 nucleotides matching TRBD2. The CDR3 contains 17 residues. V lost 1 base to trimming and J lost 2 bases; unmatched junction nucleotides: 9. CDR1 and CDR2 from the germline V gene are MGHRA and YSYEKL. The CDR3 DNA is TGCGCCAGCAGCCAAGCCGCTTACGGGAGGGATCAAGAGACCCAGTACTTC. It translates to CASSQAAYGRDQETQYF.

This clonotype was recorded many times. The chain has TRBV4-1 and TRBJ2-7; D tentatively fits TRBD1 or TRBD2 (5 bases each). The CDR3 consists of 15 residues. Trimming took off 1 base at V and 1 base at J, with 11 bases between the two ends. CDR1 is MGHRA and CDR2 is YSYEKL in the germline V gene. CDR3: CASSQGGTGSYEQYF. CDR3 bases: TGCGCCAGCAGCCAAGGGGGGACCGGGTCCTACGAGCAGTACTTC.

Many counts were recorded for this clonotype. Here the CDR3 reads CASSSSSGSTDTQYF. CDR3 coding DNA: TGTGCCAGCAGCTCCTCTAGCGGGAGCACAGATACGCAGTATTTT. The chain joins TRBV9 to TRBJ2-3; 8 nucleotides align to TRBD2. The CDR3 runs to 15 residues. Per germline, CDR1 SGDLS and CDR2 YYNGEE. V shed 4 bases and J 0 bases; nucleotides not matched to a gene: 4.

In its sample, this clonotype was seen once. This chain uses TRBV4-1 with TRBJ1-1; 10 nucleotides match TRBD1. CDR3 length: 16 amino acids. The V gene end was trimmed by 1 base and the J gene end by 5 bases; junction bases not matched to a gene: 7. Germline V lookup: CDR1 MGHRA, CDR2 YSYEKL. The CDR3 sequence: CASSQGQGAIWTEAFF. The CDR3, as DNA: TGCGCCAGCAGCCAAGGACAGGGGGCTATCTGGACTGAAGCTTTCTTT.

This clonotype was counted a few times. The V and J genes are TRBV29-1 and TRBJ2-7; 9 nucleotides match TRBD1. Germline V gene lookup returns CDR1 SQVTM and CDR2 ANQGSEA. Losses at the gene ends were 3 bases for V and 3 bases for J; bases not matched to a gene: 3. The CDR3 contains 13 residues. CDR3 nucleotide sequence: TGCAGCGTTGATCGACAGGGGGGCTACGAGCAGTACTTC. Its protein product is CSVDRQGGYEQYF.

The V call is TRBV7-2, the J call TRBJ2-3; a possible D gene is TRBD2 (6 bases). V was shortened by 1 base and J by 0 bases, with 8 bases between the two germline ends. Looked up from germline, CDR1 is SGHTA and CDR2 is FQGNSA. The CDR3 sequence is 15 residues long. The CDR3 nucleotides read TGTGCCAGCAGCTTAGGCGGGATGAGCACAGATACGCAGTATTTT. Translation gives CASSLGGMSTDTQYF.

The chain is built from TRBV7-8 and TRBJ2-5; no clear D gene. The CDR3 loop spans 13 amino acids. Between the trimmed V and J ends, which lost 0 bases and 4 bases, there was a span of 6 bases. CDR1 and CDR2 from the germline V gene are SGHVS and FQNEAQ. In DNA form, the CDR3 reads TGTGCCAGCAGCTTAGCGCGCCTAGAGACCCAGTACTTC. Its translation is CASSLARLETQYF.

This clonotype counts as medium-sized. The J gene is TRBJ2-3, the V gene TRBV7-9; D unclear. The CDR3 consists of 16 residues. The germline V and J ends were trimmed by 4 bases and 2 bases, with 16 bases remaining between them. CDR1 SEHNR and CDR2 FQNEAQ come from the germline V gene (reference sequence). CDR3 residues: CASSSPPAYPTDTQYF. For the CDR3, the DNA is TGTGCCAGCAGCTCCCCTCCAGCGTACCCCACAGATACGCAGTATTTT.